The clone carrying this T cell receptor beta chain is medium-sized. Germline V gene sequence: CDR1 SGHDT, CDR2 YYEEEE. This CDR3 comprises 16 residues. Trimming removed 3 bases at V and 1 base at J, with 16 bases between. This sample stems from a study of tumor-infiltrating lymphocytes in oesophageal squamous cell carcinoma. Each CDR3 protein is one row after TCRdb ran MiXCR on the PCR reads. This sample yields approximately 2,700 distinct CDR3 sequences, of which more than 12% are seen a single time; about 26% belongs to the top ten. This clonotype originated in a male donor with esophageal squamous cell carcinoma. The specimen was esophageal tumor tissue. The V gene is TRBV5-6, the J gene TRBJ1-1; D possibly corresponds to TRBD1 (5 bases). DNA of the CDR3: TGTGCCAGCAGCTACCGACCAGGAAGGGGGAACACTGAAGCTTTCTTT. This codes for CASSYRPGRGNTEAFF.